This paragraph reports one T cell receptor beta chain. The target antigen is unknown. Germline and junction disagree at one end, which may indicate a read error. This sample is drawn from a study of tumor and adjacent non-tumor tissue in lung cancer. For the study at large: Patients comprised roughly 12 adenocarcinoma, a couple of squamous cell carcinoma and 1 small cell lung cancer. On average, productive TCRbeta reads reached some 4.4 million per sample.

CDR3 length: 15 amino acids. Germline CDR1 reads MNHEY; CDR2 reads SVGEGT. Three rounds of nested PCR, following a modified ARM-PCR protocol, produced the TCRbeta library. Each CDR3 protein gets one entry after TCRdb re-called the multiplex PCR reads with MiXCR. This table holds about 80,000 distinct CDR3 sequences, 75% to 90% found once. No cell sorting was done before RNA was extracted from the tissue. The study, taken as a whole, reports: TCR diversity was significantly greater in tumor than normal lung tissue. In normal lung, the top 100 clones were significantly more dominant than in tumor.

Sequencing used lung tumor tissue. The V call is TRBV6-2 or TRBV6-3, the J call TRBJ1-1; maybe TRBD1 (6 bases). The TCR sequence derives from a woman between 45 and 65 years old with non-small cell lung cancer. This chain's CDR3 is CAGSGDRSGYTEAFF. CDR3 sequence (DNA): TGTGCCGGCAGTGGTGACAGGAGTGGGTACACTGAAGCTTTCTTT.